The 23 T cell receptor beta chains below all came from one sample that was sequenced in a study of blood T cell repertoires in COVID-19. Clones were sequenced by immunoSEQ multiplex PCR, and TCRdb holds only the in-frame ones, with some missing. The sample contains approximately 360,000 clones, around 89% of which appear only once. The sample taken for sequencing was peripheral blood. Receptor source: a man between 35 and 55 years old with acute or convalescent COVID-19.

The V gene is TRBV18, the J gene TRBJ2-7; 7 bases line up with TRBD1. Germline trimming cut 3 bases from V and 0 bases from J; bases unmatched to any gene: 5. Germline CDR1 reads KGHSH; CDR2 reads LQKENI. This CDR3 comprises 15 residues. The CDR3, as DNA: TGTGCCAGCTCACCGCCGACAGGGAGCTCCTACGAGCAGTACTTC. It yields the protein CASSPPTGSSYEQYF.

A single count supports this clone. The chain has TRBV29-1 and TRBJ1-1; tentatively, D is TRBD1 (5 bases). The CDR3 runs to 13 residues. V was pared by 5 bases and J by 3 bases, with 13 bases between. Germline V gene lookup returns CDR1 SQVTM and CDR2 ANQGSEA. The CDR3 DNA follows: TGCAGCGTTTCCAGGGCTGGGGACACTGAAGCTTTCTTT. It translates to CSVSRAGDTEAFF. The complete variable domain, with remaining parts taken from reference TRBV29-1 and TRBJ1-1, reads SAVISQKPSRDICQRGTSLTIQCQVDSQVTMMFWYRQQPGQSLTLIATANQGSEATYESGFVIDKFPISRPNLTFSTLTVSNMSPEDSSIYLCSVSRAGDTEAFFGQGTRLTVV.

V is TRBV28 and J is TRBJ1-2; D might be TRBD1 (5 bases). Germline V gene lookup returns CDR1 MDHEN and CDR2 SYDVKM. V dropped 6 bases and J dropped 3 bases, with 14 bases sitting between them. The CDR3 consists of 14 residues. The CDR3 loop reads CASSPGPGHYGYTF. The DNA of the CDR3 is TGTGCCAGCAGCCCTGGGCCAGGGCACTATGGCTACACCTTC.

The genes are TRBV19 and TRBJ1-1; D is uncertain. CDR1 is LNHDA and CDR2 is SQIVND in the germline V gene (reference sequence). The germline V and J ends were trimmed by 4 bases and 5 bases, with 11 bases remaining between them. The CDR3 length is 13 residues. CDR3 amino acids: CASSTGAMTEAFF. CDR3 nucleotide sequence: TGTGCCAGTAGTACAGGTGCTATGACTGAAGCTTTCTTT.

The chain links TRBV7-9 to TRBJ2-3; the match to TRBD2 covers 7 bases. With 3 bases clipped from V and 6 bases from J, the junction kept 6 bases outside the gene matches. This CDR3 is 14 amino acids long. Germline CDR1 reads SEHNR; CDR2 reads FQNEAQ (reference sequence). CDR3 loop: CASSFRGRGDTQYF. CDR3 bases: TGTGCCAGCAGCTTTCGCGGGAGAGGGGATACGCAGTATTTT.

This sequence joins TRBV28 and TRBJ1-1; 10 nucleotides align to TRBD1. Germline lookup yields CDR1 MDHEN and CDR2 SYDVKM. The V segment lost 6 bases and the J segment 5 bases; nucleotides outside the gene matches: 12. The CDR3 loop spans 16 amino acids. CDR3 in amino acids: CASRPPLGQGDTEAFF. DNA of the CDR3: TGTGCCAGCAGGCCTCCTCTCGGACAGGGGGATACTGAAGCTTTCTTT.

This clone was recorded once. The chain links TRBV9 to TRBJ1-3, with 8 nucleotides matching TRBD1. The V segment lost 0 bases and the J segment 2 bases; nucleotides outside the gene matches: 4. CDR1 is SGDLS, CDR2 YYNGEE, per germline. The CDR3 loop spans 16 amino acids. The CDR3 is CASSVGVDRAGNTIYF. CDR3 coding DNA: TGTGCCAGCAGCGTAGGAGTGGACAGGGCTGGAAACACCATATATTTT.

CDR3 sequence (DNA): TGTGCCAGCAGTTTACATGGGGGGAACACCATATATTTT. Translating it yields CASSLHGGNTIYF. The chain combines TRBV12-3 or TRBV12-4 with TRBJ1-3; tentatively, D is TRBD1 (5 bases). The CDR3 runs 13 residues. V shed 2 bases and J shed 7 bases, with 9 bases lying between them.

The chain is built from TRBV4-1 and TRBJ1-1; 7 bases line up with TRBD1. The CDR3 sequence is 16 residues long. J gave up 0 bases and V 4 bases, and 8 bases lay outside the gene matches. Germline V lookup: CDR1 MGHRA, CDR2 YSYEKL. As DNA, the CDR3 is TGCGCCAGCAGCCGCCGACAGGGCCAGATGAACACTGAAGCTTTCTTT. As protein: CASSRRQGQMNTEAFF.

This clone came up once. The rearrangement uses TRBV5-5 and TRBJ1-6; D not certain. The germline V gene encodes CDR1 SGHKS and CDR2 YYEKEE (reference sequence). The CDR3 loop spans 14 amino acids. V lost 1 base, J lost 8 bases, and 10 bases lay in between. CDR3 in amino acids: CASSLLAGDSPLHF. As DNA, the CDR3 is TGTGCCAGCAGCTTGTTGGCCGGAGATTCACCCCTCCACTTT.

The chain employs TRBV7-3 and TRBJ2-1; D possibly corresponds to TRBD2 (6 bases). CDR3 length: 13 residues. Germline assignment: CDR1 SGHTA and CDR2 FQGTGA. Trimming took 2 bases from V and 10 from J, leaving 12 bases between them. The CDR3 reads CASSLADYDEQFF. In nucleotides, the CDR3 is TGTGCCAGCAGCTTAGCGGACTATGACGAGCAGTTCTTC.

The chain is built from TRBV19 and TRBJ1-2; tentative D call: TRBD1 (6 bases). Looked up from germline, CDR1 is LNHDA and CDR2 is SQIVND (reference sequence). Trimming pared 3 bases from V and 6 bases from J, leaving 8 bases between. This CDR3 has 12 residues. The CDR3 spells CASSMDRDGYTF. The CDR3 DNA follows: TGTGCCAGTAGTATGGACAGAGATGGCTACACCTTC.

This chain joins TRBV28 and TRBJ1-4; tentative D call: TRBD1 (5 bases). Trimming pared 5 bases from V and 3 bases from J, leaving 13 bases between. This CDR3 spans 15 amino acids. CDR1 is MDHEN and CDR2 is SYDVKM in the germline V gene. CDR3 protein: CASSPPGGANEKLFF. The CDR3, as DNA: TGTGCCAGCAGTCCCCCTGGGGGGGCTAATGAAAAACTGTTTTTT.

The rearrangement links TRBV28 to TRBJ1-2; TRBD1 aligns across 7 bases. J gave up 8 bases and V 8 bases, and 8 bases lay outside the gene matches. CDR3 length equals 12 residues. Germline V gene sequence: CDR1 MDHEN, CDR2 SYDVKM. The CDR3 region is CASRGQAGGYTF. In DNA, the CDR3 is TGTGCCAGCCGAGGACAGGCGGGCGGCTACACCTTC.

This rearrangement joins TRBV5-1 to TRBJ2-1; 9 nucleotides agree with TRBD2. The V and J ends lost 3 bases and 0 bases, in that order; junction bases with no gene match: 7. The germline CDR1 and CDR2 sequences are SGHRS and YFSETQ. This CDR3 is built from 17 residues. In DNA, the CDR3 is TGCGCCAGCAGCTGGGGGAGCGGGGGGAGCTCCTACAATGAGCAGTTCTTC. It codes for CASSWGSGGSSYNEQFF.

The J gene is TRBJ2-7, the V gene TRBV27; D unclear. This CDR3 spans 18 amino acids. Germline CDR1 is MNHEY and CDR2 is SMNVEV (reference sequence). Trimming pared 6 bases from V and 0 bases from J, leaving 24 bases between. Here the CDR3 DNA reads TGTGCCAGCAGAACCATCGCAAGTCCCCAAGCGAGCTCCTACGAGCAGTACTTC. As protein: CASRTIASPQASSYEQYF.

This chain joins TRBV5-1 and TRBJ1-2; 7 bases agree with TRBD1. V lost 0 bases and J lost 3; bases outside the gene matches: 2. This CDR3 contains 14 residues. Looked up from germline, CDR1 is SGHRS and CDR2 is YFSETQ. The CDR3 sequence: CASSLGTGHYGYTF. CDR3 DNA: TGCGCCAGCAGCTTGGGGACAGGCCACTATGGCTACACCTTC.

This sequence joins TRBV3-1 (or the pseudogene TRBV3-2) and TRBJ1-4; perhaps TRBD1 as D (6 bases). Trimming removed 4 bases at V and 5 bases at J, with 32 bases between. Per the germline V gene, CDR1 is LGHDT and CDR2 is YNNKEL (reference sequence). This CDR3 region has 21 residues. The CDR3 region is CASSLPDPFARGRPRNEKLFF. CDR3 DNA: TGTGCCAGCAGCCTTCCCGACCCCTTCGCCAGGGGACGTCCAAGGAATGAAAAACTGTTTTTT.

The chain links TRBV2 to TRBJ1-1; D might be TRBD1 (6 bases). CDR3 size: 13 residues. Per the germline V gene, CDR1 is SNHLY and CDR2 is FYNNEI. Trimming removed 5 bases from V and 6 bases from J, with 13 bases in between. The CDR3 reads CASSMEQGAEAFF. The CDR3 DNA sequence: TGTGCCAGCAGTATGGAACAGGGCGCTGAAGCTTTCTTT. The complete variable domain, with remaining parts taken from reference TRBV2 and TRBJ1-1, reads EPEVTQTPSHQVTQMGQEVILRCVPISNHLYFYWYRQILGQKVEFLVSFYNNEISEKSEIFDDQFSVERPDGSNFTLKIRSTKLEDSAMYFCASSMEQGAEAFFGQGTRLTVV.

As concerns this clone: The sample has other DNA sequences that encode this CDR3 too. As DNA, the CDR3 is TGCGCCAGCAGCTTGGGGGCGGGTGGGTCCTACAATGAGCAGTTCTTC. As protein: CASSLGAGGSYNEQFF. J is TRBJ2-1 and V is TRBV5-1, with a weak D call TRBD2 (5 bases). V was shortened by 0 bases and J by 1 base, with 11 bases between the two germline ends. This CDR3 has 16 amino acids. Germline CDR1 reads SGHRS; CDR2 reads YFSETQ. The variable domain in full, with the rest retrieved from reference TRBV5-1 and TRBJ2-1, is KAGVTQTPRYLIKTRGQQVTLSCSPISGHRSVSWYQQTPGQGLQFLFEYFSETQRNKGNFPGRFSGRQFSNSRSEMNVSTLELGDSALYLCASSLGAGGSYNEQFFGPGTRLTVL.

This clone was counted a single time. This chain links TRBV11-2 with TRBJ1-2; possibly TRBD1 for D (6 bases). The germline gives CDR1 SGHAT, CDR2 FQNNGV. Between the trimmed V and J ends, which lost 5 bases and 8 bases, there was a span of 21 bases. CDR3 length: 15 amino acids. CDR3: CASSPSGGRTNGYTF. The DNA of the CDR3 is TGTGCCAGCAGCCCAAGCGGGGGGCGCACCAACGGCTACACCTTC. The whole variable domain, remainder taken from reference TRBV11-2 and TRBJ1-2, is EAGVAQSPRYKIIEKRQSVAFWCNPISGHATLYWYQQILGQGPKLLIQFQNNGVVDDSQLPKDRFSAERLKGVDSTLKIQPAKLEDSAVYLCASSPSGGRTNGYTFGSGTRLTVV.

CDR3 in amino acids: CASASGQGHTDTQYF. DNA of the CDR3: TGTGCTAGTGCCTCGGGACAGGGTCACACAGATACGCAGTATTTT. The chain is built from TRBV12-5 and TRBJ2-3; 9 nucleotides line up with TRBD1. CDR3 length equals 15 residues. CDR1 and CDR2 (germline): LGHNT, FRNRAP. V shed 7 bases, J shed 2 bases, and the junction held 7 bases outside the gene matches.

CDR3 DNA sequence: TGTGCTAGTGCCCAGGGACAGGGGTATGGCTACACCTTC. It specifies CASAQGQGYGYTF. The gene calls are TRBV12-5 and TRBJ1-2; 10 bases match TRBD1. The CDR3 covers 13 residues. The V gene's germline CDR1 is LGHNT and CDR2 FRNRAP. J gave up 5 bases and V 7 bases, and 4 bases lay outside the gene matches.